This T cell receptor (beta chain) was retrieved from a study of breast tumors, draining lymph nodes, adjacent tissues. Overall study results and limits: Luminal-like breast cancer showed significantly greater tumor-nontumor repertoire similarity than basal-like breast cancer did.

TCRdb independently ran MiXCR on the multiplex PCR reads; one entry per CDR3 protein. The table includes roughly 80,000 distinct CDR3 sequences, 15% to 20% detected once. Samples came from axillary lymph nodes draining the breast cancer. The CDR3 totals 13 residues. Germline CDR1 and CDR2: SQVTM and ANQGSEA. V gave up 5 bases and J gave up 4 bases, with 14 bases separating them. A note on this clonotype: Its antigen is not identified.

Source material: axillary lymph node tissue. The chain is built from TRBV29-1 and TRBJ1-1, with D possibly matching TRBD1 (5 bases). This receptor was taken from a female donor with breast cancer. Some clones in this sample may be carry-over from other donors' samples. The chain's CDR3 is CSVYKARGTEAFF. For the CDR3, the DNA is TGCAGCGTTTACAAGGCTAGGGGCACTGAAGCTTTCTTT.